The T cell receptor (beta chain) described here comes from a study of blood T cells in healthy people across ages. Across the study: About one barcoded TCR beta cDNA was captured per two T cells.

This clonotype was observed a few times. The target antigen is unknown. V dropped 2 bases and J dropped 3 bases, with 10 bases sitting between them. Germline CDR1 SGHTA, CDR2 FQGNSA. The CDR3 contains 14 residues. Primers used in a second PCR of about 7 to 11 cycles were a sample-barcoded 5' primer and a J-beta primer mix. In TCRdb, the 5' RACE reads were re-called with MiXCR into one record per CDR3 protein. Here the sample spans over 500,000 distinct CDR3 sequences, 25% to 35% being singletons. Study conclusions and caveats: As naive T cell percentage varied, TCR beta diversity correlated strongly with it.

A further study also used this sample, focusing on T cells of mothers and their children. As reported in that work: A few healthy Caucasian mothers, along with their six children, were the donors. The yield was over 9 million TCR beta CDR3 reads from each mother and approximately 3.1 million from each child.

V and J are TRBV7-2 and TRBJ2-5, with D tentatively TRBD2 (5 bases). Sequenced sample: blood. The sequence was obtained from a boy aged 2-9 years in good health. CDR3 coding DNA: TGTGCCAGCAGCTTAAGCCTAGCCGAAGAGACCCAGTACTTC. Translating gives CASSLSLAEETQYF. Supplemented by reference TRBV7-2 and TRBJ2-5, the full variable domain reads GAGVSQSPSNKVTEKGKDVELRCDPISGHTALYWYRQSLGQGLEFLIYFQGNSAPDKSGLPSDRFSAERTGGSVSTLTIQRTQQEDSAVYLCASSLSLAEETQYFGPGTRLLVL.